The 2 T cell receptor beta chains listed next were all sequenced from one sample in a study of CD8+ T cells in alopecia areata. RNA extraction was followed by reverse transcription into cDNA, which acted as the sequencing template. Sequencing used immunoSEQ multiplex PCR; TCRdb keeps in-frame clones, though not all of them. The sample yields some 120,000 clones, 45% to 65% seen once. The sample here was CD4+ T cells sorted from blood, taken at week 0. The receptors were sampled from a human donor with alopecia areata.

The CDR3 coding sequence is TGTGCCAGCAGCTTTAGCGGGTCCAATGAGCAGTTCTTC. It translates to CASSFSGSNEQFF. The chain carries TRBV7-2 and TRBJ2-1; 7 bases align to TRBD2. The CDR3 is made up of 13 amino acids. V lost 3 bases and J lost 6; bases outside the gene matches: 2. Per germline, CDR1 SGHTA and CDR2 FQGNSA.

The genes are TRBV5-6 and TRBJ2-6; the D is unclear. CDR1 and CDR2 from the germline V gene are SGHDT and YYEEEE. The germline V and J ends were trimmed by 0 bases and 3 bases, with 10 bases remaining between them. CDR3 size: 16 residues. Here the CDR3 DNA reads TGTGCCAGCAGCTTGGAGCCGCGCCTTGGGGCCAACGTCCTGACTTTC. Translation: CASSLEPRLGANVLTF.